The clone carrying this TCR beta chain has more than one count but fewer than ten. The target antigen is unknown. This specimen comes from a study of regulatory T cells in long-lasting Graves disease. Study-wide findings and caveats: Patients with persistent Graves' had lower TCR diversity than newly diagnosed patients. There was favoring of TRBV28, TRBJ1-2 and TRBJ2-5 in persistent disease. With a small sample size, accuracy may have been reduced.

Regarding time point: persistent/refractory GD, antithyroid drugs over 5 years with positive TRAb. PBMCs provided the RNA from which the TCR library was made. For TCR beta, libraries came from iRepertoire HTBI primers and Arm-PCR of CDR3 regions. Source study methods: Analysis of the samples identified 60 to 75 TRBV and 12 to 15 TRBJ segments. TCRdb ran MiXCR on the multiplex PCR reads and lists one entry per CDR3 protein. These V and J calls derive from TCRdb rather than the authors' analysis. The table records a few hundred thousand distinct CDR3 sequences, about 23% of them present only once. Trimming took off 4 bases at V and 8 bases at J, with 13 bases between the two ends. Per the germline V gene, CDR1 is SGHRS and CDR2 is YFSETQ. The CDR3 is 14 residues long.

Material: peripheral blood mononuclear cells (PBMCs), obtained when the disease was refractory, from a patient treated with antithyroid drugs. This clonotype originated in a woman in her forties with Graves disease. The chain joins TRBV5-1 to TRBJ1-6; perhaps TRBD1 as D (6 bases). This CDR3 is CASSLTGRDSPLHF. CDR3 bases: TGCGCCAGCAGCCTAACAGGGCGAGATTCACCCCTCCACTTT.